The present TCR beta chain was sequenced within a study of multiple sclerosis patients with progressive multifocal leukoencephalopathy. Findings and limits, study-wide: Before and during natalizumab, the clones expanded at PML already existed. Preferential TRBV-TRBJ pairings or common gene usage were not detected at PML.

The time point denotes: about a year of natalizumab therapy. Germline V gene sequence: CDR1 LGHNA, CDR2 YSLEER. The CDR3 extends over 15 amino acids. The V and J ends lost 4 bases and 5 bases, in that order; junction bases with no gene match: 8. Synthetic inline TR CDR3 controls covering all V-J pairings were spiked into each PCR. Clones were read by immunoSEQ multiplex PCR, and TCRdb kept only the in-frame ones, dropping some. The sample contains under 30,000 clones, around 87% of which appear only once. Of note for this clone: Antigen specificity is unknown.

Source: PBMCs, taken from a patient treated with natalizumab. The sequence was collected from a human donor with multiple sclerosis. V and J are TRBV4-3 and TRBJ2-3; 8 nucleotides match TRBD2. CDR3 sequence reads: CASSLSSGGGDTQYF. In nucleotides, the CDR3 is TGCGCCAGCAGCCTAAGCAGCGGGGGTGGAGATACGCAGTATTTT.